The clone carrying this T cell receptor beta chain was detected a few times. No antigen is known for it. This specimen belongs to a study of identical twins. Healthy Caucasians were all of the donors. Germline loops: CDR1 KGHDR, CDR2 SFDVKD. The ends lost 2 bases at V and 1 base at J; junction bases unmatched: 3. This CDR3 has 16 residues. TCRdb passed the 5' RACE reads through MiXCR, listing each CDR3 protein once. The profile shows 550,000 to 700,000 distinct CDR3 sequences, around 9.6% of them singletons. Study conclusions and caveats: Twin-shared out-of-frame alpha sequences were enriched for low generation probability.

These same records also appear under a second study, on yellow fever vaccine responses in identical twins.

The chain has TRBV24-1 and TRBJ2-3; 9 nucleotides align to TRBD2. The sample was PBMCs. This TCR came from a woman aged 18-30 years in good health. The CDR3 DNA reads TGTGCCACCAGTGATTATGCTAGCGGGGGCACAGATACGCAGTATTTT. Translation gives CATSDYASGGTDTQYF.